A single sample gave rise to the 6 T cell receptor beta chains below, sequenced in a study of CD8+ T cells in alopecia areata. Extracted RNA was reverse transcribed into cDNA, the sequencing template. Sequenced by immunoSEQ multiplex PCR; TCRdb stores in-frame clones only, minus some. The sample includes about 140,000 clones, roughly 82% seen only once; the top ten take roughly 25%. Treatment in this sample: oral pan-JAK inhibitor, 5-10 mg twice daily. Sequences were derived from CD8+ T cells sorted from blood, sampled at week 4, from a patient treated with tofacitinib. All receptors derive from a human donor with alopecia areata.

The CDR3 protein is CASTPDALSTDTQYF. Here the CDR3 DNA reads TGTGCCAGCACCCCGGACGCCCTGAGCACAGATACGCAGTATTTT. The genes are TRBV6-6 and TRBJ2-3, with D hard to call. V was pared by 7 bases and J by 0 bases, with 14 bases between. Germline values: CDR1 MNHNY, CDR2 SVGAGI (reference sequence). This CDR3 spans 15 amino acids.

This clone was seen just once. This sequence joins TRBV5-1 and TRBJ2-7; 9 bases are a match to TRBD1. Trimming removed 3 bases from V and 4 bases from J; junction bases left unmatched: 2. From germline, CDR1 is SGHRS and CDR2 YFSETQ. The CDR3 runs 13 residues. For the CDR3, the DNA is TGCGCCAGCAGCTACGGGACAGGGTACGAGCAGTACTTC. Translation gives CASSYGTGYEQYF.

This chain uses TRBV29-1 with TRBJ2-7; 8 bases are shared with TRBD1. The CDR3 runs 13 residues. After removal of 7 bases from V and 2 bases from J, the junction contained 7 bases not matched to a gene. Per the germline V gene, CDR1 is SQVTM and CDR2 is ANQGSEA. The CDR3 DNA sequence: TGCAGCGCCCAGGGGGCGCAGGCCTACGAGCAGTACTTC. It specifies CSAQGAQAYEQYF.

The V and J genes are TRBV6-6 and TRBJ1-1, with D maybe TRBD1 (5 bases). V was trimmed by 6 bases and J by 6 bases, leaving 20 bases between them. The CDR3 spans 15 residues. The germline gives CDR1 MNHNY, CDR2 SVGAGI (reference sequence). The CDR3 nucleotides read TGTGCCAGCAGCACCACAGGTGTGGGGGAGCCTGAAGCTTTCTTT. It is translated as CASSTTGVGEPEAFF.

The V gene is TRBV5-4, the J gene TRBJ2-7, with D possibly being TRBD1 (5 bases). The germline V and J ends were trimmed by 4 bases and 4 bases, with 15 bases remaining between them. CDR1 is SGHNT, CDR2 YYREEE, per germline (reference sequence). The CDR3 covers 14 residues. In DNA, the CDR3 is TGTGCCAGCAGCCACGAGACAGAGCCATACGAGCAGTACTTC. It specifies CASSHETEPYEQYF.

The rearrangement uses TRBV4-3 and TRBJ2-2; D might be TRBD2 (5 bases). This CDR3 contains 15 residues. CDR1 is LGHNA, CDR2 YSLEER, per germline. Trimming took off 0 bases at V and 5 bases at J, with 10 bases between the two ends. This chain's CDR3 is CASSQDREVTGELFF. DNA of the CDR3: TGCGCCAGCAGCCAAGATCGGGAAGTAACCGGGGAGCTGTTTTTT.